The 17 T cell receptor beta chains below come from one sample, sequenced in a study of T cell responses to AZD1222 COVID-19 vaccine. This table comes from immunoSEQ multiplex PCR, and its TCRdb copy is limited to in-frame clones, with some not included. Altogether 95,000 to 130,000 clones are present, 70% to 90% being singletons, with the ten largest covering roughly 3.9%. Material: peripheral blood, obtained on day 0 of MenACWY control vaccination. The receptor set was obtained from an adult in good health.

The chain recombines TRBV3-1 (or the pseudogene TRBV3-2) with TRBJ2-3; 9 bases map to TRBD2. Losses at the gene ends were 4 bases for V and 0 bases for J; bases not matched to a gene: 20. The CDR3 has 21 amino acids. The germline gives CDR1 LGHDT, CDR2 YNNKEL (reference sequence). The CDR3 region is CASSRAGVKVSGGTSTDTQYF. Written as DNA, the CDR3 is TGTGCCAGCAGCCGAGCGGGCGTTAAGGTCAGCGGGGGGACTAGCACAGATACGCAGTATTTT.

The V call is TRBV5-4, the J call TRBJ1-2; weak D call: TRBD1 (6 bases). The length of the CDR3 is 14 residues. Trimming took 0 bases from V and 4 from J, leaving 10 bases between them. Per the germline V gene, CDR1 is SGHNT and CDR2 is YYREEE (reference sequence). The chain's CDR3 is CASSLGGQAYGYTF. CDR3 DNA sequence: TGTGCCAGCAGCTTGGGGGGGCAGGCCTATGGCTACACCTTC.

CDR3 sequence reads: CASSLSTGGGNEKLFF. The CDR3 DNA reads as TGCGCCAGCAGCTTGTCCACAGGGGGAGGTAATGAAAAACTGTTTTTT. The chain joins TRBV5-1 to TRBJ1-4, with 8 bases fitting TRBD1. CDR1 is SGHRS, CDR2 YFSETQ, per germline. Trimming took 1 base from V and 4 from J; bases not matched to a gene: 6. The CDR3 covers 16 residues.

The V and J genes are TRBV28 and TRBJ2-7; the D gene is possibly TRBD1 (6 bases). V gave up 5 bases and J gave up 0 bases, with 11 bases separating them. This CDR3 spans 14 amino acids. Germline V CDR1 and CDR2: MDHEN, SYDVKM. In nucleotides, the CDR3 is TGTGCCAGCAGTCTCCCGACAGGCTCCTACGAGCAGTACTTC. Translated: CASSLPTGSYEQYF.

This clone has just one count. The genes are TRBV6-1 and TRBJ1-4, with D maybe TRBD1 (5 bases). Germline CDR1 MNHNS, CDR2 SASEGT. Trimming removed 2 bases at V and 7 bases at J, with 11 bases between. This CDR3 comprises 14 residues. The CDR3: CASSESGGGEKLFF. The CDR3 nucleotides are TGTGCCAGCAGTGAAAGCGGGGGTGGTGAAAAACTGTTTTTT.

The chain joins TRBV19 to TRBJ1-4; D is uncertain. From germline, CDR1 is LNHDA and CDR2 SQIVND (reference sequence). V was cut by 3 bases and J by 4 bases, with 6 bases left in between. The CDR3 loop spans 13 amino acids. CDR3 sequence: CASSIEFNEKLFF. The CDR3 bases are TGTGCCAGTAGTATCGAGTTTAATGAAAAACTGTTTTTT.

There are a few counts of this clone. This chain joins TRBV5-4 and TRBJ2-7; D tentatively fits TRBD1 or TRBD2 (6 bases each). The V end was cut by 2 bases, the J end by 5 bases, with 17 bases between. This CDR3 is built from 15 residues. Germline V CDR1 and CDR2: SGHNT, YYREEE (reference sequence). The CDR3 is CASSLTGAGFNEQYF. CDR3 sequence (DNA): TGTGCCAGCAGCTTAACGGGGGCCGGTTTTAACGAGCAGTACTTC.

This clone was observed a single time. The chain couples TRBV4-1 to TRBJ1-4; D not resolved. Between the trimmed V and J ends, which lost 0 bases and 0 bases, there was a span of 14 bases. The CDR3 totals 18 residues. Germline CDR1 and CDR2: MGHRA and YSYEKL. The CDR3 spells CASSQDSYQTATNEKLFF. The CDR3 DNA reads TGCGCCAGCAGCCAAGATTCGTACCAGACCGCAACTAATGAAAAACTGTTTTTT.

The CDR3 spells CASSFNRGSYNEQFF. DNA of the CDR3: TGTGCCAGCAGCTTCAACCGGGGGTCATACAATGAGCAGTTCTTC. This chain joins TRBV7-6 and TRBJ2-1, with D possibly being TRBD2 (6 bases). Trimming removed 3 bases from V and 4 bases from J, with 13 bases in between. This CDR3 spans 15 amino acids. Germline CDR1 and CDR2: SGHVS and FNYEAQ.

The chain combines TRBV5-6 with TRBJ1-2; D is uncertain. CDR3 length: 15 residues. The V gene lost 4 bases and the J gene lost 2 bases, with 15 bases spanning the gap. The germline V gene encodes CDR1 SGHDT and CDR2 YYEEEE. DNA of the CDR3: TGTGCCAGCAGCCCTTTAGAGGAACCCAACTATGGCTACACCTTC. Its translation: CASSPLEEPNYGYTF.

The rearrangement links TRBV7-2 to TRBJ2-5; D is possibly TRBD1 (6 bases). Germline V gene sequence: CDR1 SGHTA, CDR2 FQGNSA. Trimming pared 2 bases from V and 5 bases from J, leaving 12 bases between. The CDR3 totals 14 residues. CDR3 residues: CASSLSGHLETQYF. CDR3 nucleotide sequence: TGTGCCAGCAGCTTATCGGGACATTTGGAGACCCAGTACTTC.

This chain joins TRBV9 and TRBJ2-7; 7 bases match TRBD2. CDR1 is SGDLS, CDR2 YYNGEE, per germline. J lost 1 base, V lost 0 bases, and 4 bases had no gene match. The CDR3 totals 15 residues. CDR3 DNA sequence: TGTGCCAGCAGCGTAGACCCTAGCGGATCCTACGAGCAGTACTTC. Protein: CASSVDPSGSYEQYF.

V is TRBV13 and J is TRBJ2-5, with 11 bases fitting TRBD1. The length of the CDR3 is 15 residues. The germline CDR1 and CDR2 sequences are PRHDT and FYEKMQ (reference sequence). Trimming removed 5 bases from V and 5 bases from J; junction bases left unmatched: 7. This CDR3 is CASSVRTGGMETQYF. The CDR3, as DNA: TGTGCCAGCAGCGTCCGGACAGGGGGCATGGAGACCCAGTACTTC. The full variable domain, rest sourced from reference TRBV13 and TRBJ2-5, is AAGVIQSPRHLIKEKRETATLKCYPIPRHDTVYWYQQGPGQDPQFLISFYEKMQSDKGSIPDRFSAQQFSDYHSELNMSSLELGDSALYFCASSVRTGGMETQYFGPGTRLLVL.

The chain employs TRBV18 and TRBJ1-5; D may be TRBD1 (5 bases). Trimming pared 5 bases from V and 2 bases from J, leaving 19 bases between. Germline lookup yields CDR1 KGHSH and CDR2 LQKENI. CDR3 length: 17 residues. The chain's CDR3 is CASSYTQAGGGNQPQHF. DNA for the CDR3: TGTGCCAGCTCATACACACAGGCCGGTGGGGGCAATCAGCCCCAGCATTTT.

The chain couples TRBV4-3 to TRBJ2-2; unclear D gene. There are 16 residues in the CDR3. CDR1 is LGHNA and CDR2 is YSLEER in the germline V gene. V lost 0 bases, J lost 4 bases, and 12 bases lay in between. The CDR3: CASSQEDGIRTGELFF. The CDR3 DNA follows: TGCGCCAGCAGCCAAGAAGACGGTATCCGCACCGGGGAGCTGTTTTTT.

The CDR3 loop is CASSFLRDRGDYGYTF. In DNA, the CDR3 is TGTGCCAGCAGCTTCCTCCGGGACAGGGGGGACTATGGCTACACCTTC. The gene calls are TRBV5-6 and TRBJ1-2; 11 nucleotides line up with TRBD1. V lost 2 bases, J lost 3 bases, and 6 bases stayed unmatched. Germline CDR1 is SGHDT and CDR2 is YYEEEE. The CDR3 runs 16 residues.

The count of this clone is one. This chain uses TRBV29-1 with TRBJ2-5; 7 nucleotides align to TRBD1. This CDR3 is built from 13 residues. J was trimmed by 5 bases and V by 3 bases; bases with no gene match: 6. Germline assignment: CDR1 SQVTM and CDR2 ANQGSEA. The CDR3 is CSVETGPRETQYF. CDR3 DNA sequence: TGCAGCGTTGAGACAGGGCCTAGGGAGACCCAGTACTTC.